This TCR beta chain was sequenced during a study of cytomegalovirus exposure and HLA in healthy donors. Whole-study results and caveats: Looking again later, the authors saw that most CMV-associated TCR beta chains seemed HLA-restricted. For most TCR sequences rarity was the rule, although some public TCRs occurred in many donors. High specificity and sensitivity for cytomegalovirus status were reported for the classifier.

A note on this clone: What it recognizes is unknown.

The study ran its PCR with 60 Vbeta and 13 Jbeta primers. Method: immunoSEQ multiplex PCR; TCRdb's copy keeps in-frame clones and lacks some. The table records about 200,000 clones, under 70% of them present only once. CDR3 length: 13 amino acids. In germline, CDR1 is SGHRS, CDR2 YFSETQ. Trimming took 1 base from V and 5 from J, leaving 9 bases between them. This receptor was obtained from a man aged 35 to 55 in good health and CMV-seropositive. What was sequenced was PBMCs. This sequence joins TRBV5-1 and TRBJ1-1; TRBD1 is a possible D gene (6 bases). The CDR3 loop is CASSLQQGTEAFF. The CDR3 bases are TGCGCCAGCAGCTTGCAGCAGGGGACTGAAGCTTTCTTT.